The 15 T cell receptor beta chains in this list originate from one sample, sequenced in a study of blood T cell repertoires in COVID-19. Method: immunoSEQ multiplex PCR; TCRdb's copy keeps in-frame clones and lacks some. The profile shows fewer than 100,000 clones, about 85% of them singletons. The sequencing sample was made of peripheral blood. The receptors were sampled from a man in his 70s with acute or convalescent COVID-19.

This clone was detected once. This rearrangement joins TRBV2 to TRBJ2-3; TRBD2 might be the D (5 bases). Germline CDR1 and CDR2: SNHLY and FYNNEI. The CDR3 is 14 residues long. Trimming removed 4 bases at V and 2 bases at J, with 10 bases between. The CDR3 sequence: CASSVMDFTDTQYF. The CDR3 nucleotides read TGTGCCAGCAGTGTAATGGACTTCACAGATACGCAGTATTTT.

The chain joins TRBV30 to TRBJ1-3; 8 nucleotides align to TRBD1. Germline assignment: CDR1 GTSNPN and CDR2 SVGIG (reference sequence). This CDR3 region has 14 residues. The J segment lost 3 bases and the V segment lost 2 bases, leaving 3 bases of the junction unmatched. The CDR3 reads CAWSPGQGGNTIYF. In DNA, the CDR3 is TGTGCCTGGAGTCCTGGACAGGGTGGAAACACCATATATTTT.

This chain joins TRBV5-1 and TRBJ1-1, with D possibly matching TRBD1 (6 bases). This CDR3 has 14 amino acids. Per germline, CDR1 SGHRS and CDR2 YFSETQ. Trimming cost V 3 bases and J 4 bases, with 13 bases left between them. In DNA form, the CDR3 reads TGCGCCAGCAGCTCCCGACAGGCCACCACTGAAGCTTTCTTT. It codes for CASSSRQATTEAFF.

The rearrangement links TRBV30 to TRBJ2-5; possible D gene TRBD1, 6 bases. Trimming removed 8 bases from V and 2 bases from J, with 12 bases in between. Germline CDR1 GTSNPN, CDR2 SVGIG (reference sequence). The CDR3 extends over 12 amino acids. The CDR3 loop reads CARSQGQETQYF. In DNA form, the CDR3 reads TGTGCCCGCTCCCAGGGGCAAGAGACCCAGTACTTC. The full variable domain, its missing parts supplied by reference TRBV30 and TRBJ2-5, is SQTIHQWPATLVQPVGSPLSLECTVEGTSNPNLYWYRQAAGRGLQLLFYSVGIGQISSEVPQNLSASRPQDRQFILSSKKLLLSDSGFYLCARSQGQETQYFGPGTRLLVL.

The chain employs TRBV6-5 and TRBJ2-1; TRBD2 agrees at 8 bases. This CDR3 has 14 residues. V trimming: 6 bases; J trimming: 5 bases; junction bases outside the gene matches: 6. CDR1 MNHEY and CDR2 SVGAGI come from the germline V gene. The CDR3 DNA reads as TGTGCCAGCAGGCGTAGCGGGGAAAACAATGAGCAGTTCTTC. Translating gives CASRRSGENNEQFF.

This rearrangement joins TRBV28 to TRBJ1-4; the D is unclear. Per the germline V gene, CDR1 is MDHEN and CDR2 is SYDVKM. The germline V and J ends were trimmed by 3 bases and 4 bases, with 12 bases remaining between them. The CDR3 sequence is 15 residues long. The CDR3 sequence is CASSFHGGGNEKLFF. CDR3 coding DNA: TGTGCCAGCAGTTTCCACGGAGGTGGTAATGAAAAACTGTTTTTT.

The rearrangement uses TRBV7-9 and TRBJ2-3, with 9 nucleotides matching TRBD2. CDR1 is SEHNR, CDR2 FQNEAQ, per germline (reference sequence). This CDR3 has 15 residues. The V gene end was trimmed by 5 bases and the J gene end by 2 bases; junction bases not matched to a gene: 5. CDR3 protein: CASSPAGGHTDTQYF. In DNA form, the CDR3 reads TGTGCCAGCAGCCCAGCGGGGGGACACACAGATACGCAGTATTTT.

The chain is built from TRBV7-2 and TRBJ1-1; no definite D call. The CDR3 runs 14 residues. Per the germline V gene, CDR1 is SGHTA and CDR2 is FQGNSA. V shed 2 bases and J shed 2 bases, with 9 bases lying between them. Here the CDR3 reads CASSLTRVNTEAFF. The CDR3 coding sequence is TGTGCCAGCAGCTTAACGCGGGTCAACACTGAAGCTTTCTTT.

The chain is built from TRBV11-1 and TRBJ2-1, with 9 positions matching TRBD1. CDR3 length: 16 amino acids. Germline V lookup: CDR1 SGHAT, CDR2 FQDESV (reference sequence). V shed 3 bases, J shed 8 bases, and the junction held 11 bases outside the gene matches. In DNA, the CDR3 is TGTGCCAGCAGCTTCAGAACAGGGGGCTTGAGAGATGAGCAGTTCTTC. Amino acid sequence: CASSFRTGGLRDEQFF.

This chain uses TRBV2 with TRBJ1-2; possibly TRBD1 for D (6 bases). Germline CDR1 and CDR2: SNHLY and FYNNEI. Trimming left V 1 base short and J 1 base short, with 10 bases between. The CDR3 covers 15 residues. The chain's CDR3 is CASSEVGTINYGYTF. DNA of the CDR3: TGTGCCAGCAGTGAAGTAGGGACAATTAACTATGGCTACACCTTC.

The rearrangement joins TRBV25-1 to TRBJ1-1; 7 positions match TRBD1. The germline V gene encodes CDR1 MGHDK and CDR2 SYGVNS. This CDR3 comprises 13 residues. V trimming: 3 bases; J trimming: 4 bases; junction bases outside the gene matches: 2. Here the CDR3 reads CASSDRGTTEAFF. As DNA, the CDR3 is TGTGCCAGCAGTGACAGGGGGACCACTGAAGCTTTCTTT. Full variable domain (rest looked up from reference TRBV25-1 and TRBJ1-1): EADIYQTPRYLVIGTGKKITLECSQTMGHDKMYWYQQDPGMELHLIHYSYGVNSTEKGDLSSESTVSRIRTEHFPLTLESARPSHTSQYLCASSDRGTTEAFFGQGTRLTVV.

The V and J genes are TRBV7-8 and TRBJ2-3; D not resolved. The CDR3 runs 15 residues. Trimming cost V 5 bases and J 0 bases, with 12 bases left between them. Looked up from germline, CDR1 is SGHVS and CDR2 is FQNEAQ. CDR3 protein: CASSPVRGSTDTQYF. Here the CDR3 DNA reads TGTGCCAGCAGCCCCGTGCGTGGTAGCACAGATACGCAGTATTTT.

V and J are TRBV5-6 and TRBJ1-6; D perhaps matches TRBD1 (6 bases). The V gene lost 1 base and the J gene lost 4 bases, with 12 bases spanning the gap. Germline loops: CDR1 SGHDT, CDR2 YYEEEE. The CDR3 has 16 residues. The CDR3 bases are TGTGCCAGCAGCTTGCGGCGACAGGCATATAATTCACCCCTCCACTTT. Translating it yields CASSLRRQAYNSPLHF.

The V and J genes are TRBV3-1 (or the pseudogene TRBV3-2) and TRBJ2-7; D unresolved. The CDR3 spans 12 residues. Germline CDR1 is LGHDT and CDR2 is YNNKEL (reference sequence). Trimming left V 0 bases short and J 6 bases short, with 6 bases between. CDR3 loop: CASSQDFREQYF. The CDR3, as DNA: TGTGCCAGCAGCCAAGACTTCCGCGAGCAGTACTTC.

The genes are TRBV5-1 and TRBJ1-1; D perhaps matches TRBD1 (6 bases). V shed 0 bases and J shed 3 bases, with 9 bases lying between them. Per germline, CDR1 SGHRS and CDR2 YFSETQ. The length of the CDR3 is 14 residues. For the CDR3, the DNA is TGCGCCAGCAGCTTGGGGGGGCGGGACACTGAAGCTTTCTTT. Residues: CASSLGGRDTEAFF.